Shown below are 5 T cell receptor beta chains from a single sample sequenced in a study of cytomegalovirus exposure and HLA in healthy donors (dated by TCRdb to 2017 to 2019). Library preparation employed the immunoSEQ multiplex PCR assay. In TCRdb, the immuneACCESS table is reduced to in-frame sequences with V and J assigned. These tables do not hold every clone; where another copy was compared, an unresolved V gene accounts for under half, and the others remain unexplained. The sample data list about 180,000 clones, and about 83% of these were observed just once. The ten most abundant clones make up roughly 1.4% of the sample. Sequenced input: PBMCs. The receptors were sampled from a woman aged 30 to 39 in good health and CMV-seronegative.

The rearrangement uses TRBV7-6 and TRBJ1-3, with a tentative D call TRBD1 (5 bases). Germline V gene data show CDR1 as SGHVS and CDR2 as FNYEAQ. The ends were cut back, 1 base at V and 0 bases at J, with 19 bases in the middle. The CDR3 is made up of 19 amino acids. The CDR3 DNA reads as TGTGCCAGCAGCTTAGAGGGAAGGGGAAGATTGGTCTCTGGAAACACCATATATTTT. Protein: CASSLEGRGRLVSGNTIYF.

The rearrangement links TRBV4-3 to TRBJ2-5; D is perhaps TRBD1 (5 bases). The CDR3 is 14 amino acids. The V end lost 2 bases, the J end lost 3 bases, and 10 bases lay between the germline ends. CDR1 is LGHNA and CDR2 is YSLEER in the germline V gene. CDR3 nucleotide sequence: TGCGCCAGCAGCCAAAGGCAGGGTGAAGAGACCCAGTACTTC. This codes for CASSQRQGEETQYF.

The chain links TRBV7-2 to TRBJ2-7, with D maybe TRBD1 (6 bases). V was shortened by 3 bases and J by 3 bases, with 15 bases between the two germline ends. CDR1 is SGHTA, CDR2 FQGNSA, per germline. This CDR3 comprises 15 residues. The CDR3 DNA follows: TGTGCCAGCAGCTTCGCCACCCGACAGGTCTACGAGCAGTACTTC. Translated: CASSFATRQVYEQYF.

The chain joins TRBV6-5 to TRBJ2-2; a possible D gene is TRBD1 (5 bases). V shed 0 bases and J shed 7 bases, with 15 bases lying between them. This CDR3 has 16 residues. Germline-derived CDR1 and CDR2 are MNHEY and SVGAGI. CDR3 sequence: CASSYSVGQVFGELFF. The CDR3 DNA follows: TGTGCCAGCAGTTACTCGGTGGGGCAGGTTTTCGGGGAGCTGTTTTTT.

The chain joins TRBV6-5 to TRBJ2-2; TRBD1 matches 7 bases. The CDR3 runs 13 residues. Germline V gives CDR1 MNHEY, CDR2 SVGAGI. V dropped 8 bases and J dropped 4; count of bases not matched to a gene: 4. The CDR3 sequence is CASRTGGTGELFF. CDR3 nucleotides: TGTGCCAGCCGGACAGGTGGCACCGGGGAGCTGTTTTTT.